The next 9 T cell receptor beta chains were all read from a single sample in a study of OX40 agonist ivuxolimab in advanced cancers. Profiled with immunoSEQ multiplex PCR; TCRdb holds only in-frame clones, not every one. In the table there are tens of thousands of clones, approximately 84% of which are singletons. The sequencing used CD4+ or CD8+ T cells sorted from blood, collected in a trial of the OX40 agonist ivuxolimab. The receptors were gathered from an adult with an advanced solid tumor such as melanoma, head and neck, liver or kidney cancer.

The V call is TRBV28, the J call TRBJ2-5; tentative D call: TRBD2 (6 bases). Trimming removed 6 bases from V and 5 bases from J, with 13 bases in between. This CDR3 is built from 13 residues. Germline V gene lookup returns CDR1 MDHEN and CDR2 SYDVKM. The CDR3 sequence is CASRSTGVETQYF. As DNA, the CDR3 is TGTGCCAGCAGGTCTACGGGGGTGGAGACCCAGTACTTC.

This clone was detected a few times. This chain uses TRBV11-2 with TRBJ2-7; possible D gene TRBD1, 5 bases. Germline lookup yields CDR1 SGHAT and CDR2 FQNNGV. CDR3 size: 13 residues. Trimming left V 5 bases short and J 3 bases short, with 11 bases between. The CDR3 sequence: CASSRQTVYEQYF. CDR3 DNA: TGTGCCAGCAGCCGACAGACCGTCTACGAGCAGTACTTC.

In its sample, this clone was seen a few times. The gene calls are TRBV6-1 and TRBJ2-1, with TRBD2 matching 12 bases. This CDR3 spans 15 amino acids. The germline CDR1 and CDR2 sequences are MNHNS and SASEGT. The V and J ends lost 6 bases and 9 bases, in that order; junction bases with no gene match: 9. The CDR3 spells CASSRLAGEPTEQFF. CDR3 nucleotides: TGTGCCAGCAGCAGACTAGCGGGAGAACCCACTGAGCAGTTCTTC.

This rearrangement joins TRBV5-5 to TRBJ1-5, with TRBD1 matching 8 bases. The CDR3 consists of 14 residues. The germline V gene has CDR1 SGHKS and CDR2 YYEKEE (reference sequence). V dropped 4 bases and J dropped 5; count of bases not matched to a gene: 5. The CDR3 sequence: CASSQGQGDQPQHF. CDR3 bases: TGTGCCAGCAGCCAAGGACAGGGTGATCAGCCCCAGCATTTT.

This chain links TRBV11-2 with TRBJ2-3; D is unresolved. Looked up from germline, CDR1 is SGHAT and CDR2 is FQNNGV. Trimming stripped 2 bases from V and 2 bases from J, with 5 bases between. CDR3 length: 13 amino acids. The CDR3 protein is CASSLQVTDTQYF. For the CDR3, the DNA is TGTGCCAGCAGCTTACAGGTCACAGATACGCAGTATTTT.

The chain uses TRBV7-9 and TRBJ2-1; 8 bases line up with TRBD2. Germline V gene data show CDR1 as SEHNR and CDR2 as FQNEAQ (reference sequence). J gave up 8 bases and V 2 bases, and 5 bases lay outside the gene matches. This CDR3 has 14 residues. CDR3 residues: CASSLQAGVYEQFF. The CDR3 DNA sequence: TGTGCCAGCAGCTTACAAGCGGGAGTCTATGAGCAGTTCTTC.

The chain recombines TRBV6-1 with TRBJ1-5, with 7 bases that match TRBD1. CDR3 length: 14 amino acids. Germline loops: CDR1 MNHNS, CDR2 SASEGT. J gave up 3 bases and V 6 bases, and 5 bases lay outside the gene matches. CDR3 region: CASSQTGSNQPQHF. The CDR3 region has the DNA TGTGCCAGCAGCCAGACAGGGTCCAATCAGCCCCAGCATTTT.

The chain is built from TRBV9 and TRBJ1-1; D unresolved. In germline, CDR1 is SGDLS, CDR2 YYNGEE. CDR3 length: 13 amino acids. Between the trimmed V and J ends, which lost 3 bases and 8 bases, there was a span of 14 bases. The CDR3 coding sequence is TGTGCCAGCAGCGCCCCGGCGGGTTTCGAAGCTTTCTTT. Translating it yields CASSAPAGFEAFF.

This clone was detected a few times. The J gene is TRBJ2-1, the V gene TRBV7-2; D unresolved. V dropped 7 bases and J dropped 7 bases, with 20 bases sitting between them. Germline CDR1 and CDR2: SGHTA and FQGNSA. The CDR3 length is 15 residues. CDR3 region: CASTQSSRNSNEQFF. In DNA, the CDR3 is TGTGCCAGCACCCAATCCTCACGAAATTCGAATGAGCAGTTCTTC. The variable domain in full, with the rest retrieved from reference TRBV7-2 and TRBJ2-1, is GAGVSQSPSNKVTEKGKDVELRCDPISGHTALYWYRQSLGQGLEFLIYFQGNSAPDKSGLPSDRFSAERTGGSVSTLTIQRTQQEDSAVYLCASTQSSRNSNEQFFGPGTRLTVL.